One T cell receptor beta chain is described in this entry. Its antigen is unidentified. This sample was taken from a study of T cell responses to AZD1222 COVID-19 vaccine. Findings of the study overall: Of spike-specific TCRs, nearly half reportedly target regions left unmutated in variants. Only after the peak T cell response were repertoires sampled.

Generated by immunoSEQ multiplex PCR, the TCRdb table keeps only in-frame clones and is missing some. Of around 110,000 clones in the sample, around 94% were seen once. CDR1 SEHNR and CDR2 FQNEAQ come from the germline V gene (reference sequence). The CDR3 has 17 amino acids. V was shortened by 1 base and J by 3 bases, with 18 bases between the two germline ends. The clonotype comes from an adult who received the AZD1222 COVID-19 vaccine. The chain joins TRBV7-9 to TRBJ1-1; D might be TRBD1 (6 bases). This specimen was peripheral blood, taken 28 days after the second AZD1222 dose. In DNA form, the CDR3 reads TGTGCCAGCAGCTTAGGAGGGGGAAGGTGGAGTGACACTGAAGCTTTCTTT. This translates into CASSLGGGRWSDTEAFF. Supplemented by reference TRBV7-9 and TRBJ1-1, the full variable domain reads DTGVSQNPRHKITKRGQNVTFRCDPISEHNRLYWYRQTLGQGPEFLTYFQNEAQLEKSRLLSDRFSAERPKGSFSTLEIQRTEQGDSAMYLCASSLGGGRWSDTEAFFGQGTRLTVV.